This TCR beta chain was recovered during a study of T cell repertoires in cytomegalovirus infection (dated by TCRdb to about 2019). A note on the overall study: Recently identified HLA-C-restricted CMV epitopes, whose presentation resists viral immunomodulation, were targeted by peptide stimulations together with well-studied HLA-B-restricted epitopes. Donor HLA type was relevant to the analysis, because carriage of CMV infection together with the matching HLA type was indicated by public TCR beta signatures.

This clonotype has only a few counts. This clone's antigen is unknown. Nothing much larger sits one base from this clone, and base qualities are not available. Taken with the paper, the label for treatment or condition translates to: in vitro stimulation with specific CMV peptide epitopes to enrich CMV-specific T cells. The CDR1 and CDR2 encoded by the germline V gene are SNHLY and FYNNEI. The cysteine opens and the valine closes a CDR3 of 15 amino acids. This entry keeps only the CDR3 DNA: 45 bases, framed from base 1. V is clipped by 8 bases and J by 0 bases, and the sequence between their germline boundaries is 17 bases long. What the study reported, not specific to this receptor: Carriers of CMV infection plus the relevant HLA type were discriminated by the cumulative frequency of public TCR beta family members in the study cohort and in an independent approximately 350-donor cohort. The ex vivo response was dominated by HLA-C-restricted CMV-specific TCR beta clonotypes, which also provided the single most frequent clonotype in two of eight donors.

The instrument given in TCRdb is Illumina HiSeq 1500. TCRdb ran its own pipeline on the public reads, namely fastp trimming at Q25 and MiXCR clone calling, and kept in-frame beta chains. Each CDR3 protein gets just one entry, which takes the most common genes and DNA from the rows behind it. The sample includes about 920,000 distinct CDR3 sequences, with roughly 31% observed a single time. The top ten clonotypes cover about 14% of the sample. The rearranged segments are TRBV2 and TRBJ2-7; TRBD1 is a weak D gene call, 5 bases matching. This specimen was cultured CD8+ T cells from PBMCs, taken from culture after CMV antigen stimulation. The TCR originated in a human donor in good health (CMV status not recorded). Some clones in this sample may be carry-over from other donors' samples. CDR3 protein: CASDFLRVSSYEQYV. Here is the DNA: TGTGCCAGCGACTTCCTCAGGGTTAGCTCCTACGAGCAGTACGTC.